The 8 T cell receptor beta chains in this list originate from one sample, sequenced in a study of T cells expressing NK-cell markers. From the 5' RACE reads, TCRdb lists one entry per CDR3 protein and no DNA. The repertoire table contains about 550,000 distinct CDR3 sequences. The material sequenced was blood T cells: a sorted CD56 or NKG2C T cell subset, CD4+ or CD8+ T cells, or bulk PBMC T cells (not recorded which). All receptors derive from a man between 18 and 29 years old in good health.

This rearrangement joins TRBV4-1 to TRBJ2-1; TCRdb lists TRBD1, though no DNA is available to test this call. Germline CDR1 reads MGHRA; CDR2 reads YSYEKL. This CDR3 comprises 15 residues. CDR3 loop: CASSQDRPTYNEQFF.

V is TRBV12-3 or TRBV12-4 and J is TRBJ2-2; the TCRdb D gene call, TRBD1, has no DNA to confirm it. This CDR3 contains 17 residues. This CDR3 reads CASSSRRQGLLAGELFF.

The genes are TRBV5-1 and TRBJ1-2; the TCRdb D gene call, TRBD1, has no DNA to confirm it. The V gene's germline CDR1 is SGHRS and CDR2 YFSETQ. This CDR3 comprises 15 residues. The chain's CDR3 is CASSWETATNYGYTF.

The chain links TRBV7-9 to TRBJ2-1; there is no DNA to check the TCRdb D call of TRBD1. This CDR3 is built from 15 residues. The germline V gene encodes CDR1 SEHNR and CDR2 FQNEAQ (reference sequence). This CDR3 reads CASSSRDRQRNEQFF.

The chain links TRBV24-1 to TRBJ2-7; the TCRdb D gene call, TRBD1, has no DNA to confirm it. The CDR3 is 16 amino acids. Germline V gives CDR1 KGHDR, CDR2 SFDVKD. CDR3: CATSDVGQGGLYEQYF.

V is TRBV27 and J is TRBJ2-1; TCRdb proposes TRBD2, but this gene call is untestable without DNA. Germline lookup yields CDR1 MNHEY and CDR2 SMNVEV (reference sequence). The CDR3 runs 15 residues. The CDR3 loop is CASSYTSATNNEQFF.

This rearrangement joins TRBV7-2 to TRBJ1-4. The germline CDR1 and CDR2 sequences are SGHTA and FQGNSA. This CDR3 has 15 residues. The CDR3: CASSLGFGLNEKLFF. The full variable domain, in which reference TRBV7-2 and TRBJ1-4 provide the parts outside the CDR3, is GAGVSQSPSNKVTEKGKDVELRCDPISGHTALYWYRQSLGQGLEFLIYFQGNSAPDKSGLPSDRFSAERTGGSVSTLTIQRTQQEDSAVYLCASSLGFGLNEKLFFGSGTQLSVL.

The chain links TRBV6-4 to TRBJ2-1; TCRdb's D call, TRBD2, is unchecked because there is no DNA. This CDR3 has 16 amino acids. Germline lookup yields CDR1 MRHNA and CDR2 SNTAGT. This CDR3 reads CASSDRLASSYNEQFF.